The source of this T cell receptor beta chain is a study of blood T cell repertoires in COVID-19. The repertoire was sequenced with immunoSEQ multiplex PCR; TCRdb's copy has only in-frame clones and lacks some. The repertoire has some 150,000 clones, approximately 80% of them found once; the top ten carry roughly 9.8%. The V and J ends lost 4 bases and 0 bases, in that order; junction bases with no gene match: 8. CDR1 and CDR2 (germline): SGHVS, FQNEAQ. The CDR3 runs to 17 residues. The sequenced sample was peripheral blood. The receptor was derived from a woman between 50 and 59 years old with acute or convalescent COVID-19. The chain uses TRBV7-8 and TRBJ1-5; 8 positions match TRBD1. CDR3 DNA: TGTGCCAGCAGCTCGAGACAGGGGAGCTATAGCAATCAGCCCCAGCATTTT. Protein sequence: CASSSRQGSYSNQPQHF.